This entry lists 21 T cell receptor beta chains sequenced from one sample in a study of CD8 T cells in Susac syndrome. Random hexamers primed reverse transcription of about 0.5 to 1 ug RNA. Each CDR3 protein is one row after TCRdb ran MiXCR on the immunoSEQ multiplex PCR reads. The sample consists of roughly 130,000 distinct CDR3 sequences, 85% to 95% of them appearing once. Sequencing was carried out using CD4+ T cells from PBMCs. All receptors derive from a human donor with multiple sclerosis.

The rearrangement links TRBV7-9 to TRBJ2-7; TRBD2 matches 8 bases. Trimming cost V 5 bases and J 1 base; bases outside gene matches: 16. Germline V gene sequence: CDR1 SEHNR, CDR2 FQNEAQ (reference sequence). The CDR3 sequence is 18 residues long. The DNA of the CDR3 is TGTGCCAGCAGCCCCAAGACAGTGATTAGCGGGGATTCCTACGAGCAGTACTTC. This sequence encodes CASSPKTVISGDSYEQYF.

V usage is TRBV7-2 and J usage is TRBJ1-1, with 7 bases lining up with TRBD1. This CDR3 has 14 amino acids. V dropped 4 bases and J dropped 4; count of bases not matched to a gene: 6. The germline CDR1 and CDR2 sequences are SGHTA and FQGNSA. The CDR3 region has the DNA TGTGCCAGCAGCTCAAAGGACAGGTCCACTGAAGCTTTCTTT. Residues: CASSSKDRSTEAFF.

This chain connects TRBV20-1 to TRBJ2-3; D is perhaps TRBD1 (6 bases). Germline assignment: CDR1 DFQATT and CDR2 SNEGSKA (reference sequence). The CDR3 contains 12 residues. With 6 bases removed from V and 5 bases from J, the gap between germline ends came to 12 bases. CDR3 nucleotides: TGCAGTGCCCCCGGACAGCTAGATACGCAGTATTTT. It translates to CSAPGQLDTQYF.

The V call is TRBV6-5, the J call TRBJ2-7, with D perhaps matching TRBD2 (5 bases). This CDR3 contains 13 residues. Germline V gene sequence: CDR1 MNHEY, CDR2 SVGAGI. V was shortened by 8 bases and J by 0 bases, with 11 bases between the two germline ends. CDR3 sequence reads: CASRGVNSYEQYF. CDR3 bases: TGTGCCAGCCGGGGAGTCAACTCCTACGAGCAGTACTTC.

The J gene is TRBJ2-7, the V gene TRBV20-1, with D possibly TRBD1 on 6 matching bases. The V and J ends lost 8 bases and 3 bases respectively, with 14 bases between them. This CDR3 spans 12 amino acids. Germline lookup yields CDR1 DFQATT and CDR2 SNEGSKA (reference sequence). This CDR3 is CSSGHNNYEQYF. The CDR3 DNA sequence: TGCAGTTCGGGACATAACAACTACGAGCAGTACTTC.

The V call is TRBV7-8, the J call TRBJ1-6, with 7 bases that match TRBD1. After removal of 0 bases from V and 7 bases from J, the junction contained 15 bases not matched to a gene. CDR1 is SGHVS, CDR2 FQNEAQ, per germline. The CDR3 spans 19 residues. CDR3 DNA: TGTGCCAGCAGCTTAGCCGGGGTGGGGACAGTAAGGAAGAATTCACCCCTCCACTTT. It yields the protein CASSLAGVGTVRKNSPLHF.

The rearrangement links TRBV5-1 to TRBJ1-1; possible D gene TRBD1, 5 bases. This CDR3 spans 16 amino acids. Germline CDR1 and CDR2: SGHRS and YFSETQ. Deletions cut 0 bases from V and 4 bases from J, with 16 bases between. CDR3 residues: CASSLGSGGRVTEAFF. For the CDR3, the DNA is TGCGCCAGCAGCTTGGGAAGTGGAGGCAGGGTCACTGAAGCTTTCTTT.

The chain joins TRBV5-1 to TRBJ1-6; tentatively, D is TRBD1 (5 bases). Germline-derived CDR1 and CDR2 are SGHRS and YFSETQ. This CDR3 contains 13 residues. V was pared by 7 bases and J by 5 bases, with 10 bases between. The CDR3, as DNA: TGCGCCAGCGCGCCGGGGGATAATTCACCCCTCCACTTT. It codes for CASAPGDNSPLHF.

This clonotype was seen a single time. The V gene is TRBV24-1, the J gene TRBJ2-1; D unresolved. Looked up from germline, CDR1 is KGHDR and CDR2 is SFDVKD. The V end lost 3 bases, the J end lost 1 base, and 12 bases lay between the germline ends. The CDR3 covers 16 residues. The CDR3 sequence is CATSDAQSRSYNEQFF. The CDR3 nucleotides read TGTGCCACCAGTGATGCACAGAGTCGGTCCTACAATGAGCAGTTCTTC.

The J gene is TRBJ2-3, the V gene TRBV3-1; D ambiguous. The CDR3 length is 14 residues. With 5 bases removed from V and 0 bases from J, the gap between germline ends came to 9 bases. Looked up from germline, CDR1 is LGHDT and CDR2 is YNNKEL (reference sequence). This CDR3 is CASSYGPSTDTQYF. The DNA of the CDR3 is TGTGCCAGCAGCTACGGGCCAAGCACAGATACGCAGTATTTT.

This chain links TRBV11-1 with TRBJ1-1; D is ambiguous. Between the trimmed V and J ends, which lost 5 bases and 7 bases, there was a span of 11 bases. The CDR3 covers 12 residues. Germline CDR1 SGHAT, CDR2 FQDESV (reference sequence). CDR3 amino acids: CASSRKALEAFF. The CDR3 region has the DNA TGTGCCAGCAGCCGCAAGGCCCTTGAAGCTTTCTTT.

The rearrangement joins TRBV14 to TRBJ2-5, with D hard to call. Germline-derived CDR1 and CDR2 are SGHDN and FVKESK. The ends were cut back, 1 base at V and 5 bases at J, with 11 bases in the middle. CDR3 length: 14 amino acids. CDR3: CASSQGFTWETQYF. CDR3 sequence (DNA): TGTGCCAGCAGCCAAGGATTCACTTGGGAGACCCAGTACTTC. Combining the CDR3 with reference TRBV14 and TRBJ2-5 gives the whole variable domain EAGVTQFPSHSVIEKGQTVTLRCDPISGHDNLYWYRRVMGKEIKFLLHFVKESKQDESGMPNNRFLAERTGGTYSTLKVQPAELEDSGVYFCASSQGFTWETQYFGPGTRLLVL.

The V call is TRBV4-1, the J call TRBJ2-1; 11 bases fit TRBD2. Trimming took 3 bases from V and 5 from J; bases not matched to a gene: 12. From germline, CDR1 is MGHRA and CDR2 YSYEKL. There are 18 residues in the CDR3. The CDR3 DNA reads as TGCGCCAGCAGCCATGCCGGGACTAGCGGAAAGCGCGACAATGAGCAGTTCTTC. Amino acid sequence: CASSHAGTSGKRDNEQFF.

The chain is built from TRBV27 and TRBJ1-2; D gene ambiguous. CDR3 size: 14 residues. Germline lookup yields CDR1 MNHEY and CDR2 SMNVEV (reference sequence). V lost 3 bases and J 4 bases, leaving 12 bases between the germline ends. CDR3 bases: TGTGCCAGCAGTTTTGGGGTGGACGGCTATGGCTACACCTTC. It is translated as CASSFGVDGYGYTF.

The genes are TRBV28 and TRBJ1-1, with 7 bases aligning to TRBD1. Unmatched junction bases numbered 12, after V lost 4 bases and J lost 10 bases. CDR1 is MDHEN and CDR2 is SYDVKM in the germline V gene. The CDR3 is 14 amino acids. CDR3 region: CASSSTSGGLGAFF. In nucleotides, the CDR3 is TGTGCCAGCAGTTCGACATCAGGGGGGCTTGGAGCTTTCTTT. Together with reference TRBV28 and TRBJ1-1, the CDR3 gives the full variable domain: DVKVTQSSRYLVKRTGEKVFLECVQDMDHENMFWYRQDPGLGLRLIYFSYDVKMKEKGDIPEGYSVSREKKERFSLILESASTNQTSMYLCASSSTSGGLGAFFGQGTRLTVV.

As DNA, the CDR3 is TGCAGTGCCAGCACTATTGAGCAGTACTTC. Translated, it gives CSASTIEQYF. The genes are TRBV20-1 and TRBJ2-7; D is unclear. This CDR3 spans 10 amino acids. CDR1 and CDR2 (germline): DFQATT, SNEGSKA (reference sequence). Between the trimmed V and J ends, which lost 6 bases and 7 bases, there was a span of 10 bases.

A single count supports this clonotype. V usage is TRBV9 and J usage is TRBJ2-2; D gene uncertain. Germline lookup yields CDR1 SGDLS and CDR2 YYNGEE. The CDR3 spans 12 residues. Trimming took off 3 bases at V and 5 bases at J, with 5 bases between the two ends. CDR3 sequence (DNA): TGTGCCAGCAGCGCACTTACCGGGGAGCTGTTTTTT. Translated, it gives CASSALTGELFF.

This sequence joins TRBV29-1 and TRBJ2-7; 11 bases map to TRBD1. Looked up from germline, CDR1 is SQVTM and CDR2 is ANQGSEA. Losses at the gene ends were 6 bases for V and 7 bases for J; bases not matched to a gene: 8. The CDR3 is 13 amino acids. Written as DNA, the CDR3 is TGCAGCGTCAACGGACAGGGGGCTGGGGAGCAGTACTTC. This sequence encodes CSVNGQGAGEQYF.

The rearrangement joins TRBV12-3 or TRBV12-4 to TRBJ1-1; no clear D gene. V was shortened by 2 bases and J by 1 base, with 8 bases between the two germline ends. The CDR3 runs to 14 residues. CDR3 nucleotide sequence: TGTGCCAGCAGTTTACAGCACGGGAACACTGAAGCTTTCTTT. This codes for CASSLQHGNTEAFF.

This clonotype has a single count. V and J are TRBV7-2 and TRBJ2-4, with 7 bases aligning to TRBD1. This CDR3 has 17 amino acids. Germline-derived CDR1 and CDR2 are SGHTA and FQGNSA. V gave up 1 base and J gave up 0 bases; unmatched junction bases: 6. The CDR3: CASSLVGDSIAKNIQYF. CDR3 DNA: TGTGCCAGCAGCTTAGTAGGGGACAGCATAGCCAAAAACATTCAGTACTTC. Based on the CDR3 plus reference TRBV7-2 and TRBJ2-4, the full variable domain is GAGVSQSPSNKVTEKGKDVELRCDPISGHTALYWYRQSLGQGLEFLIYFQGNSAPDKSGLPSDRFSAERTGGSVSTLTIQRTQQEDSAVYLCASSLVGDSIAKNIQYFGAGTRLSVL.

In its sample, this clonotype was seen once. This chain joins TRBV5-1 and TRBJ2-3; 11 bases align to TRBD2. The CDR3 loop spans 15 amino acids. The germline V gene encodes CDR1 SGHRS and CDR2 YFSETQ. V shed 0 bases and J 5 bases; nucleotides not matched to a gene: 2. CDR3 region: CASSLGGTSGDTQYF. CDR3 bases: TGCGCCAGCAGCTTGGGCGGGACTAGCGGAGATACGCAGTATTTT.